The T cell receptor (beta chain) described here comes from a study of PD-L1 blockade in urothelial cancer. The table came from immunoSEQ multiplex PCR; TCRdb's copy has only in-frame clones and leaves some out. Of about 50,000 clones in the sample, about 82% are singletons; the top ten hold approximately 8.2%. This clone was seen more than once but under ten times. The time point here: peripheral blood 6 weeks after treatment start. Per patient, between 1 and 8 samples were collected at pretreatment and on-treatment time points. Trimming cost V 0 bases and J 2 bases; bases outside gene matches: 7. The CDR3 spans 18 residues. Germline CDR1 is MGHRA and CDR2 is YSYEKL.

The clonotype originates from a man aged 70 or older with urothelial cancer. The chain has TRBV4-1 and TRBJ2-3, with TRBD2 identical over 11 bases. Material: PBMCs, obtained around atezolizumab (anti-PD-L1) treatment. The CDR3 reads CASSQDSRLAGPTDTQYF. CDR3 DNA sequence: TGCGCCAGCAGCCAAGATAGCCGACTAGCGGGGCCCACAGATACGCAGTATTTT.